These 17 T cell receptor beta chains came from one sample sequenced in a study of shared clonotypes between healthy human individuals. Positively selected for CCR7, the CD45RO-negative cells used as naive CD8 cells excluded terminally differentiated effector memory CD45RA+ cells. Produced via immunoSEQ multiplex PCR; TCRdb's table is partial and in-frame only. The sample contains roughly 2,000,000 clones, about 94% of which appear only once. Specimen: naive CD8+ T cells from PBMCs. Receptors originate from a man between 18 and 29 years old in good health. Some clones in this sample may be carry-over from other donors' samples.

This clone was counted a single time. This rearrangement joins TRBV7-2 to TRBJ2-7, with D possibly TRBD2 on 6 matching bases. This CDR3 region has 16 residues. V lost 1 base and J lost 2, with 15 bases in between. The germline gives CDR1 SGHTA, CDR2 FQGNSA. The CDR3 DNA sequence: TGTGCCAGCAGCTTAGGGGGGGTCAGGGCAGCCTACGAGCAGTACTTC. Its protein is CASSLGGVRAAYEQYF.

A remark on this clone: In the same sample, other DNA sequences code for this CDR3. The chain joins TRBV4-1 to TRBJ2-7; D possibly corresponds to TRBD1 (5 bases). V lost 1 base and J 4 bases, leaving 11 bases between the germline ends. Germline lookup yields CDR1 MGHRA and CDR2 YSYEKL. The CDR3 has 14 amino acids. CDR3 sequence: CASSQGQGSYEQYF. Here the CDR3 DNA reads TGCGCCAGCAGCCAAGGGCAGGGTTCGTACGAGCAGTACTTC.

To note about this clone: Other DNA sequences in this sample translate to the same CDR3. J is TRBJ2-7 and V is TRBV2; 10 bases agree with TRBD2. V lost 5 bases and J lost 1; bases outside the gene matches: 5. From germline, CDR1 is SNHLY and CDR2 FYNNEI. This CDR3 is 15 amino acids long. Here the CDR3 reads CASSSRTSGSYEQYF. The CDR3, as DNA: TGTGCCAGCAGTTCACGGACTAGCGGATCCTACGAGCAGTACTTC. The full variable domain, in which reference TRBV2 and TRBJ2-7 provide the parts outside the CDR3, is EPEVTQTPSHQVTQMGQEVILRCVPISNHLYFYWYRQILGQKVEFLVSFYNNEISEKSEIFDDQFSVERPDGSNFTLKIRSTKLEDSAMYFCASSSRTSGSYEQYFGPGTRLTVT.

The rearrangement uses TRBV14 and TRBJ2-7, with D perhaps assigned TRBD1 or TRBD2 (5 bases each). The CDR3 length is 13 residues. The V and J ends lost 6 bases and 9 bases respectively, with 18 bases between them. CDR1 and CDR2 (germline): SGHDN, FVKESK. Here the CDR3 DNA reads TGTGCCAGCAGTCGGGACCCCATGGCGCGGCAGTACTTC. It is translated as CASSRDPMARQYF. The full variable domain, with the rest looked up from reference TRBV14 and TRBJ2-7, is EAGVTQFPSHSVIEKGQTVTLRCDPISGHDNLYWYRRVMGKEIKFLLHFVKESKQDESGMPNNRFLAERTGGTYSTLKVQPAELEDSGVYFCASSRDPMARQYFGPGTRLTVT.

The genes are TRBV7-9 and TRBJ2-2, with D perhaps given as TRBD1 or TRBD2 (5 bases each). Trimming pared 7 bases from V and 3 bases from J, leaving 21 bases between. The germline gives CDR1 SEHNR, CDR2 FQNEAQ (reference sequence). This CDR3 spans 17 amino acids. CDR3 coding DNA: TGTGCCAGCATCGTGAGAGGGGCAGGAGCTTACACCGGGGAGCTGTTTTTT. It translates to CASIVRGAGAYTGELFF.

This chain uses TRBV4-1 with TRBJ1-2; the match to TRBD1 covers 9 bases. The germline V gene encodes CDR1 MGHRA and CDR2 YSYEKL. This CDR3 is built from 13 residues. V gave up 1 base and J gave up 6 bases; unmatched junction bases: 0. CDR3 protein: CASSQGTGDGYTF. The CDR3 nucleotides read TGCGCCAGCAGCCAAGGGACAGGGGATGGCTACACCTTC.

V usage is TRBV5-5 and J usage is TRBJ2-7; 7 bases agree with TRBD1. Germline values: CDR1 SGHKS, CDR2 YYEKEE (reference sequence). V lost 3 bases, J lost 3 bases, and 3 bases stayed unmatched. The CDR3 is 13 amino acids. The CDR3 coding sequence is TGTGCCAGCAGCTGGACAGGCGTCTACGAGCAGTACTTC. It codes for CASSWTGVYEQYF.

The CDR3, as DNA: TGTGCCTGGAGTGTACATGGAGCCGAGCAGTACTTC. Translating it yields CAWSVHGAEQYF. This chain connects TRBV30 to TRBJ2-7, with D hard to call. Germline V lookup: CDR1 GTSNPN, CDR2 SVGIG (reference sequence). CDR3 size: 12 residues. V was shortened by 0 bases and J by 6 bases, with 9 bases between the two germline ends. Full variable domain (remainder filled in from reference TRBV30 and TRBJ2-7): SQTIHQWPATLVQPVGSPLSLECTVEGTSNPNLYWYRQAAGRGLQLLFYSVGIGQISSEVPQNLSASRPQDRQFILSSKKLLLSDSGFYLCAWSVHGAEQYFGPGTRLTVT.

The rearrangement uses TRBV28 and TRBJ2-7, with 7 bases aligning to TRBD2. The ends lost 2 bases at V and 7 bases at J; junction bases unmatched: 8. This CDR3 region has 14 residues. Germline lookup yields CDR1 MDHEN and CDR2 SYDVKM. The CDR3 DNA follows: TGTGCCAGCAGTTTAAAACGGCGGGAGAAGGAGCAGTACTTC. Protein: CASSLKRREKEQYF.

V and J are TRBV11-2 and TRBJ2-7, with 8 nucleotides matching TRBD2. V dropped 6 bases and J dropped 6; count of bases not matched to a gene: 13. This CDR3 contains 15 residues. CDR1 and CDR2 from the germline V gene are SGHAT and FQNNGV. CDR3 sequence (DNA): TGTGCCAGCAGTGAGTCCCCAGCGGGAGTGATCGAGCAGTACTTC. Protein product: CASSESPAGVIEQYF.

This chain connects TRBV7-9 to TRBJ2-6, with unresolved D. Trimming took off 4 bases at V and 1 base at J, with 17 bases between the two ends. The CDR3 extends over 18 amino acids. The germline gives CDR1 SEHNR, CDR2 FQNEAQ (reference sequence). Written as DNA, the CDR3 is TGTGCCAGCAGCTCTAACTCGGACCCGCTGTCTGGGGCCAACGTCCTGACTTTC. This translates into CASSSNSDPLSGANVLTF.

The chain combines TRBV14 with TRBJ1-1, with no clear D. The CDR3 runs to 13 residues. The germline V gene encodes CDR1 SGHDN and CDR2 FVKESK. The ends were cut back, 2 bases at V and 1 base at J, with 5 bases in the middle. CDR3 sequence reads: CASSQIRNTEAFF. The CDR3 DNA follows: TGTGCCAGCAGCCAAATAAGGAACACTGAAGCTTTCTTT.

This clone has a single count. The rearrangement uses TRBV28 and TRBJ2-5; the D gene is possibly TRBD1 (7 bases). The CDR3 length is 13 residues. Trimming removed 11 bases from V and 1 base from J, with 14 bases in between. CDR1 is MDHEN, CDR2 SYDVKM, per germline. CDR3 nucleotide sequence: TGTGCCGCCCGCGGGACAGCCCAAGAGACCCAGTACTTC. Translating gives CAARGTAQETQYF.

The chain is built from TRBV5-6 and TRBJ2-3; 7 bases line up with TRBD1. The CDR3 has 15 residues. Germline trimming cut 4 bases from V and 2 bases from J; bases unmatched to any gene: 7. The germline CDR1 and CDR2 sequences are SGHDT and YYEEEE. The CDR3 DNA is TGTGCCAGCAGCCGAGGGGGCGGTATCACAGATACGCAGTATTTT. This gives the protein CASSRGGGITDTQYF.

V and J are TRBV6-1 and TRBJ2-7; D may be TRBD2 (5 bases). V dropped 0 bases and J dropped 7 bases, with 7 bases sitting between them. The CDR3 totals 12 residues. Per germline, CDR1 MNHNS and CDR2 SASEGT. The DNA of the CDR3 is TGTGCCAGCAGTGAAGCGCGGAGGGAGCAGTACTTC. This sequence encodes CASSEARREQYF.

The chain links TRBV6-6 to TRBJ1-1; 7 bases are shared with TRBD1. Looked up from germline, CDR1 is MNHNY and CDR2 is SVGAGI (reference sequence). CDR3 length equals 15 residues. V trimming: 2 bases; J trimming: 1 base; junction bases outside the gene matches: 4. The CDR3 DNA reads TGTGCCAGCAGTTACCCGACAGGGCCGAACACTGAAGCTTTCTTT. As protein: CASSYPTGPNTEAFF.

This chain links TRBV15 with TRBJ2-7; possibly TRBD1 or TRBD2 for D (5 bases each). The CDR3 sequence is 15 residues long. Germline CDR1 reads LNHNV; CDR2 reads YYDKDF (reference sequence). The V gene lost 3 bases and the J gene lost 5 bases, with 17 bases spanning the gap. CDR3 sequence reads: CATSSKGVRGDEQYF. The CDR3 nucleotides are TGTGCCACCAGCAGCAAAGGGGTACGGGGTGACGAGCAGTACTTC.